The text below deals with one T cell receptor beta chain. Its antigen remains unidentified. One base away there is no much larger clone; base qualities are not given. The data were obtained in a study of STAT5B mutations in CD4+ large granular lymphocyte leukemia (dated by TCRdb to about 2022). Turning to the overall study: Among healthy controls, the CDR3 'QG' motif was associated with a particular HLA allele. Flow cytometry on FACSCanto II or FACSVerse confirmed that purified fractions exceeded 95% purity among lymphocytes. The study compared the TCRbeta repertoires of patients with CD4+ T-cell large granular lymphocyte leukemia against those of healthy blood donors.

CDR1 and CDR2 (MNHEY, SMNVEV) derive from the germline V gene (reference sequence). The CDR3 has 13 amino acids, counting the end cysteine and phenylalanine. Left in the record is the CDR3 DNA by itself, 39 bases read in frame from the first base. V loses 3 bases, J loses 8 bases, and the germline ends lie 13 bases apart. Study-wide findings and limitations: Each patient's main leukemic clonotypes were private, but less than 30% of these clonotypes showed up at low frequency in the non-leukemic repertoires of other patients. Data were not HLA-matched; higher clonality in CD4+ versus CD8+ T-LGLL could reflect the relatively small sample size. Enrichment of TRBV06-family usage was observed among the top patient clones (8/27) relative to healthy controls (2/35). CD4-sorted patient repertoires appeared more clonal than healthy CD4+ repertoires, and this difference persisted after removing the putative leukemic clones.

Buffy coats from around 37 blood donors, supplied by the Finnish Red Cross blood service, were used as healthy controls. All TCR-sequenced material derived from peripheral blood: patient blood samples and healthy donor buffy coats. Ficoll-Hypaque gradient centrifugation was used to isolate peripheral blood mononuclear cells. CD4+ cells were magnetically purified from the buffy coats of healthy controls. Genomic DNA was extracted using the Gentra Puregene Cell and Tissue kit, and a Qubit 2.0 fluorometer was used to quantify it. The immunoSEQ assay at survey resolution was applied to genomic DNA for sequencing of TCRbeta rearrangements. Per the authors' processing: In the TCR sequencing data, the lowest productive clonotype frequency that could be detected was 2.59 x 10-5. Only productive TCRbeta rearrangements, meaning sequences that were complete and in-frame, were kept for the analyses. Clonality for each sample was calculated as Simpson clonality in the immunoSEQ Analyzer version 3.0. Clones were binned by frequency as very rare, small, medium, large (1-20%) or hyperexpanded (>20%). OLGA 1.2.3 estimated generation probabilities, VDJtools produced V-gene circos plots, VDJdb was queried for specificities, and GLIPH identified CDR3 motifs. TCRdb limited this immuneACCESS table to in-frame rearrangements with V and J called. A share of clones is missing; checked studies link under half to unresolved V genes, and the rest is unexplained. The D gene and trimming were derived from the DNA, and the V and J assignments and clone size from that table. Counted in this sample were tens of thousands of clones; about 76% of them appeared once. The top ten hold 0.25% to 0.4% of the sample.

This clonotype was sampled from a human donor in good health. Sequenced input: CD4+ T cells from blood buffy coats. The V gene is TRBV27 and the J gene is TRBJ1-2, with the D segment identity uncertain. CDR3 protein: CASSFSDRPGYTF. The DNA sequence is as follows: TGTGCCAGCAGTTTCTCGGACCGACCCGGCTACACCTTC.